This T cell receptor (beta chain) was recorded in a study of a mutant IDH1 vaccine in newly diagnosed glioma. Study-level background: Either 4-6 weeks after radiotherapy alone or alongside temozolomide, vaccination was begun. Prior therapy was radiotherapy, temozolomide, or both; most received both.

Trimming took 3 bases from V and 4 from J, leaving 12 bases between them. CDR3 length: 14 amino acids. Per the germline V gene, CDR1 is MDHEN and CDR2 is SYDVKM. With respect to this clone: What it binds is not known.

Time point here: week 47, end of study. Doses consisted of 300 ug of mutant IDH1 20-mer peptide each, paired with topical imiquimod. Across weeks 1, 3, 5, 7, 11, 15, 19 and 23, patients received a vaccination each time, eight in all. Libraries were prepared by immunoSEQ multiplex PCR; TCRdb keeps only in-frame clonotypes and omits some of them. In the table there are 13,000 or so clones, roughly 79% of which are singletons. General study findings and limits: Overall, roughly 95% of patients had vaccine-induced immune responses.

Sequencing used PBMCs, obtained from a glioma patient whose treatment included an IDH1 peptide vaccine. The J gene is TRBJ2-5, the V gene TRBV28, with D possibly TRBD2 on 7 matching bases. The sequence was collected from a middle-aged woman with glioma. The CDR3 is CASSLGEGGETQYF. The CDR3 nucleotides are TGTGCCAGCAGTTTGGGGGAGGGGGGAGAGACCCAGTACTTC.